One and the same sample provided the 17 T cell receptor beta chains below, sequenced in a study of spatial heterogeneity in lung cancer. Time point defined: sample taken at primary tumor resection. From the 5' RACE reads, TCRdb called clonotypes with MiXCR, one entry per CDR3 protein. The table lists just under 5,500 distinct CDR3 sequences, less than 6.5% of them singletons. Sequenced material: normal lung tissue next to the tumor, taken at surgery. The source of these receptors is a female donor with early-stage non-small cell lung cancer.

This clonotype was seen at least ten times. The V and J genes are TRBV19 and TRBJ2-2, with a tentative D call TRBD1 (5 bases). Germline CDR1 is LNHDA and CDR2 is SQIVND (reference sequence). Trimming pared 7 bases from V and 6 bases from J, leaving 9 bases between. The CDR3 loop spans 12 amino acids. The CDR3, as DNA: TGTGCCAGTACAGGGTCGGCCGGGGAGCTGTTTTTT. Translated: CASTGSAGELFF.

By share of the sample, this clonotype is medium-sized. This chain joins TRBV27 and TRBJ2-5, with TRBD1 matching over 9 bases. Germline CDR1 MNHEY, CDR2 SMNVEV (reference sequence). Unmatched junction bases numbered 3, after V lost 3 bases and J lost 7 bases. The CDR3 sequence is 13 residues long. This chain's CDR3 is CASSLGQGMTQYF. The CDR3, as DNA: TGTGCCAGCAGTTTGGGACAGGGAATGACCCAGTACTTC.

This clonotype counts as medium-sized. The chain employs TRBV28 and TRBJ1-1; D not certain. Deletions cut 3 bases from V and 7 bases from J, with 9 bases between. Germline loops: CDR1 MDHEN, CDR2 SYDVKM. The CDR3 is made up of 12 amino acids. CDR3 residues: CASSFGELEAFF. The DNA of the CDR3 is TGTGCCAGCAGTTTTGGAGAGCTTGAAGCTTTCTTT. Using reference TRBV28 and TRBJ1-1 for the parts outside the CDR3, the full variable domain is DVKVTQSSRYLVKRTGEKVFLECVQDMDHENMFWYRQDPGLGLRLIYFSYDVKMKEKGDIPEGYSVSREKKERFSLILESASTNQTSMYLCASSFGELEAFFGQGTRLTVV.

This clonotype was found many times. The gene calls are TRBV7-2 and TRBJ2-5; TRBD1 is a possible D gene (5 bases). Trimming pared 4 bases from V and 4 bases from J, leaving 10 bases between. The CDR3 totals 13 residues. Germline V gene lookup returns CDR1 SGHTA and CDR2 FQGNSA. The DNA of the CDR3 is TGTGCCAGCAGCTCAGTAGGGGCAGAGACCCAGTACTTC. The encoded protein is CASSSVGAETQYF.

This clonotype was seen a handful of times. In nucleotides, the CDR3 is TGTGCCAGCAGCCCGATTGGGCCCAATCAGCCCCAGCATTTT. Translating gives CASSPIGPNQPQHF. The chain links TRBV7-6 to TRBJ1-5; the D is unclear. The V gene lost 5 bases and the J gene lost 3 bases, with 11 bases spanning the gap. The CDR3 length is 14 residues. Germline-derived CDR1 and CDR2 are SGHVS and FNYEAQ.

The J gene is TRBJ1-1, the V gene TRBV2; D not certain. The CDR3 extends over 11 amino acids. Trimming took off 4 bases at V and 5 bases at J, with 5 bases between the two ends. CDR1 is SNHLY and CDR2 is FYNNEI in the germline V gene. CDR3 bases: TGTGCCAGCAGTGCGTGGACTGAAGCTTTCTTT. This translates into CASSAWTEAFF.

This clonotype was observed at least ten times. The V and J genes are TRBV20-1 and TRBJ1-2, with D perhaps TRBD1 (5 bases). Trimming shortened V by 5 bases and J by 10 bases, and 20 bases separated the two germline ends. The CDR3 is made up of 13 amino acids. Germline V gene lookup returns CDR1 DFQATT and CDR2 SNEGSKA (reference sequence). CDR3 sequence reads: CSARPHGAWDYTF. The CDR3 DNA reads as TGCAGTGCTCGCCCCCACGGGGCGTGGGACTACACCTTC.

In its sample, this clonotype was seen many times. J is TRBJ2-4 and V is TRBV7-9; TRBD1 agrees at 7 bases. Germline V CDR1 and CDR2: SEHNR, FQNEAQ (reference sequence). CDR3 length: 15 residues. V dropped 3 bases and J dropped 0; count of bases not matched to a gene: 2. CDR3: CASSLGDRAKNIQYF. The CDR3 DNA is TGTGCCAGCAGCTTGGGGGACAGAGCCAAAAACATTCAGTACTTC.

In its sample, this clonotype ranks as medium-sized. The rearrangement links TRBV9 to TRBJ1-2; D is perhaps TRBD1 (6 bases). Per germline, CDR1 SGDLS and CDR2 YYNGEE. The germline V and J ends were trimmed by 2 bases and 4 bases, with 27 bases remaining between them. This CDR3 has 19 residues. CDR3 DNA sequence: TGTGCCAGCAGCGTCGATGTGAAGATGTCGGGGGGCGCAGGCTATGGCTACACCTTC. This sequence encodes CASSVDVKMSGGAGYGYTF.

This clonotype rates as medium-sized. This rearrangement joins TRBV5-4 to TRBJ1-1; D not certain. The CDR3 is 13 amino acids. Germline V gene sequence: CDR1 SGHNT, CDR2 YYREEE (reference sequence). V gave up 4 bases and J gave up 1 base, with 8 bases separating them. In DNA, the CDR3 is TGTGCCAGCAGCCACAGCCCGAACACTGAAGCTTTCTTT. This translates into CASSHSPNTEAFF. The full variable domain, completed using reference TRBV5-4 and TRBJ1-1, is ETGVTQSPTHLIKTRGQQVTLRCSSQSGHNTVSWYQQALGQGPQFIFQYYREEENGRGNFPPRFSGLQFPNYSSELNVNALELDDSALYLCASSHSPNTEAFFGQGTRLTVV.

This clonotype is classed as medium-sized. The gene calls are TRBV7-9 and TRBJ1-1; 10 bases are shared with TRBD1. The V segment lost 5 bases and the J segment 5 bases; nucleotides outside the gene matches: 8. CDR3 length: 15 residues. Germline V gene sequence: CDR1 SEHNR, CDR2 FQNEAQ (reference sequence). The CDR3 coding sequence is TGTGCCAGCAGCATCCCGGACAGGGGGGTTACTGAAGCTTTCTTT. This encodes CASSIPDRGVTEAFF. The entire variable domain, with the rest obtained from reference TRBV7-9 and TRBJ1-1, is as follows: DTGVSQNPRHKITKRGQNVTFRCDPISEHNRLYWYRQTLGQGPEFLTYFQNEAQLEKSRLLSDRFSAERPKGSFSTLEIQRTEQGDSAMYLCASSIPDRGVTEAFFGQGTRLTVV.

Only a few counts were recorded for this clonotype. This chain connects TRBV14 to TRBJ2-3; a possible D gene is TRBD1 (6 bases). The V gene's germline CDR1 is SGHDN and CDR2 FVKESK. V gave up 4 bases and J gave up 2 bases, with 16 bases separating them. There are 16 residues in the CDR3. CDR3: CASSLFLGHLTDTQYF. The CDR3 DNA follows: TGTGCCAGCAGCCTTTTTCTGGGACACCTCACAGATACGCAGTATTTT.

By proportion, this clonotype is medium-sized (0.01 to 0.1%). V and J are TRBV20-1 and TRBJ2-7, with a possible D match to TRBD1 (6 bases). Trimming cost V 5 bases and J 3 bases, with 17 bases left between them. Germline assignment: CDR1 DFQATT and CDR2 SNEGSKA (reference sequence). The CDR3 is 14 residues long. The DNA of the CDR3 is TGCAGTGCTCCCGACAGGATAGGGGACTACGAGCAGTACTTC. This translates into CSAPDRIGDYEQYF.

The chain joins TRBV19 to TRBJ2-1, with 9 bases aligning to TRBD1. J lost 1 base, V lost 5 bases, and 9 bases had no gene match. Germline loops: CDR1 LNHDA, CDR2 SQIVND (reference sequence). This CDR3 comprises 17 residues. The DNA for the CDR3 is TGTGCCAGTAGTCACGCAGGAGGACAGGGGTCCTACAATGAGCAGTTCTTC. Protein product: CASSHAGGQGSYNEQFF.

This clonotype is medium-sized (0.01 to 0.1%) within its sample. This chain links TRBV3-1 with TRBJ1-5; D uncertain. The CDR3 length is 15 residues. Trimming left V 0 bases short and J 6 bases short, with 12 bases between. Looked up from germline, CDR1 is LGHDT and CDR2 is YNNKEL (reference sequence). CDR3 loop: CASSQESGDGQPQHF. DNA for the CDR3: TGTGCCAGCAGCCAAGAATCAGGTGACGGTCAGCCCCAGCATTTT.

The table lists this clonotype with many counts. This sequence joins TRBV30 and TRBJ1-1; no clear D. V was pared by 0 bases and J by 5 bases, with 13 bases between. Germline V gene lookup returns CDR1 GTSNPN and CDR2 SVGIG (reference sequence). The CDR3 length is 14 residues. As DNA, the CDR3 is TGTGCCTGGAGTGTTGCTGGGCGGAGGACTGAAGCTTTCTTT. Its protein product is CAWSVAGRRTEAFF. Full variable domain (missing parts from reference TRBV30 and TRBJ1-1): SQTIHQWPATLVQPVGSPLSLECTVEGTSNPNLYWYRQAAGRGLQLLFYSVGIGQISSEVPQNLSASRPQDRQFILSSKKLLLSDSGFYLCAWSVAGRRTEAFFGQGTRLTVV.

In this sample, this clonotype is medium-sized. The CDR3 DNA reads as TGCGCCAGCAGCCCGGTGCTAGCGAACACAGATACGCAGTATTTT. It specifies CASSPVLANTDTQYF. The chain couples TRBV5-1 to TRBJ2-3; TRBD2 is a possible D gene (6 bases). V shed 4 bases and J shed 2 bases, with 14 bases lying between them. This CDR3 is built from 15 residues. The germline gives CDR1 SGHRS, CDR2 YFSETQ. The full variable domain, completed using reference TRBV5-1 and TRBJ2-3, is KAGVTQTPRYLIKTRGQQVTLSCSPISGHRSVSWYQQTPGQGLQFLFEYFSETQRNKGNFPGRFSGRQFSNSRSEMNVSTLELGDSALYLCASSPVLANTDTQYFGPGTRLTVL.